This TCR beta chain was observed in a study of shared clonotypes between healthy human individuals. Study-wide findings and caveats: The study's rarefaction showed incomplete sorted-subset sequencing despite large depth. The study sampled only blood, and tissue repertoires likely differ.

The material for each subset, its genomic DNA, was split evenly across several immunoSEQ plates. Sequencing used immunoSEQ multiplex PCR; TCRdb keeps in-frame clones, though not all of them. The profile covers roughly 2 million clones, with 85% to 95% appearing a single time and about 1.1% taken by the ten largest. Comment on this clone: The antigen is unknown.

The naive CD8 subset, CD45RO-negative cells positively selected for CCR7, excluded terminally differentiated effector memory CD45RA+ cells. V lost 3 bases, J lost 1 base, and 18 bases lay in between. The germline gives CDR1 LGHNT, CDR2 FRNRAP. The CDR3 runs to 17 residues. This TCR was recovered from a man younger than 35 in good health. The chain links TRBV12-5 to TRBJ2-5; D is perhaps TRBD2 (5 bases). Material for sequencing was naive CD8+ T cells sorted from blood. The CDR3 is CASGFLPSGGSQETQYF. The CDR3 bases are TGTGCTAGTGGTTTCCTTCCCTCAGGAGGAAGCCAAGAGACCCAGTACTTC.